This T cell receptor (beta chain) was recorded in a study of cytomegalovirus exposure and HLA in healthy donors. As for this clone: Its antigen is unknown.

The CDR3 totals 14 residues. Germline V gene sequence: CDR1 LNHNV, CDR2 YYDKDF (reference sequence). Study outcomes and limitations: The authors later found most CMV-associated TCR beta chains appeared HLA-restricted. Earlier analysis found most TCR beta V segments productive about 87% or about 30% of the time. A missense variant in DCLRE1C was later tied to TCR beta V- and J-gene trimming.

The PCR employed 60 Vbeta primers together with 13 Jbeta primers. The table came from immunoSEQ multiplex PCR; TCRdb's copy has only in-frame clones and leaves some out. The data hold approximately 170,000 clones, with approximately 80% observed a single time. The sequenced sample consisted of PBMCs. The gene calls are TRBV15 and TRBJ2-5; D is perhaps TRBD1 (5 bases). The J call is in doubt because the DNA end fits TRBJ2-7 better. The clonotype comes from a male donor in good health and CMV-seronegative. CDR3 bases: TGTGCCACCAGCAGAGATCCCAGGGTTGGCGAGCAGTACTTC. The encoded protein is CATSRDPRVGEQYF.